These 32 T cell receptor beta chains share one sample of origin, sequenced in a study of CD8 T cells in ankylosing spondylitis. MiXCR was run by TCRdb on the 5' RACE reads, yielding one entry per CDR3 protein. This table has 180,000 or so distinct CDR3 sequences, about 9.9% appearing once. The source material was blood, either unsorted or a sorted T cell fraction (not recorded which). The receptor set was obtained from a male donor with ankylosing spondylitis or in good health (not recorded which).

J is TRBJ2-3 and V is TRBV6-1, with a tentative D call TRBD2 (6 bases). The V gene lost 6 bases and the J gene lost 2 bases, with 18 bases spanning the gap. Per the germline V gene, CDR1 is MNHNS and CDR2 is SASEGT. This CDR3 contains 16 residues. The CDR3 DNA reads as TGTGCCAGCAGCCGAGGAAGGAGGGCAGTCACAGATACGCAGTATTTT. Amino acids: CASSRGRRAVTDTQYF.

The count of this clonotype is one. V and J are TRBV12-3 or TRBV12-4 and TRBJ2-1; 7 nucleotides line up with TRBD2. The CDR3 length is 15 residues. With V trimmed by 2 bases and J by 7 bases, 8 bases remained unmatched. The chain's CDR3 is CASSLRRENKNEQFF. CDR3 nucleotide sequence: TGTGCCAGCAGTTTAAGGCGGGAGAATAAGAATGAGCAGTTCTTC.

This clonotype was counted ten times or more. The gene calls are TRBV6-1 and TRBJ1-1; weak D call: TRBD1 (6 bases). V was shortened by 6 bases and J by 3 bases, with 14 bases between the two germline ends. The length of the CDR3 is 14 residues. Germline lookup yields CDR1 MNHNS and CDR2 SASEGT. CDR3 amino acids: CASSTREGDTEAFF. The CDR3 DNA is TGTGCCAGCAGCACGAGGGAGGGGGACACTGAAGCTTTCTTT.

This clonotype was seen many times. This rearrangement joins TRBV6-4 to TRBJ2-4, with D uncertain. The CDR3 spans 16 residues. From germline, CDR1 is MRHNA and CDR2 SNTAGT. V lost 0 bases and J lost 0, with 9 bases in between. DNA of the CDR3: TGTGCCAGCAGTGACTCAAAAGTTCTAGCCAAAAACATTCAGTACTTC. Translating it yields CASSDSKVLAKNIQYF.

This clonotype showed up many times. This sequence joins TRBV7-9 and TRBJ2-7, with a tentative D call TRBD2 (7 bases). The CDR3 extends over 16 amino acids. Germline CDR1 reads SEHNR; CDR2 reads FQNEAQ (reference sequence). Trimming cost V 2 bases and J 1 base, with 15 bases left between them. CDR3: CASSLTGGSTSYEQYF. CDR3 nucleotides: TGTGCCAGCAGCTTAACGGGGGGCAGCACTTCCTACGAGCAGTACTTC.

This clonotype has a count of ten or more. The chain links TRBV10-3 to TRBJ2-7, with D maybe TRBD2 (6 bases). The length of the CDR3 is 15 residues. V lost 7 bases, J lost 0 bases, and 16 bases lay in between. Per germline, CDR1 ENHRY and CDR2 SYGVKD. The CDR3 DNA reads as TGTGCCATCACCAGAACCGCGGGGAGCTCCTACGAGCAGTACTTC. Its protein product is CAITRTAGSSYEQYF.

This clonotype was seen at least ten times. V usage is TRBV5-1 and J usage is TRBJ1-2; TRBD1 matches at 7 bases. Germline values: CDR1 SGHRS, CDR2 YFSETQ. V trimming: 5 bases; J trimming: 4 bases; junction bases outside the gene matches: 11. CDR3 size: 15 residues. For the CDR3, the DNA is TGCGCCAGCAGTTTTGGACAGGCGATACCCTATGGCTACACCTTC. Amino acid sequence: CASSFGQAIPYGYTF.

As for this clonotype: A much larger clone sits a single nucleotide away, making a read error possible. The chain employs TRBV4-2 and TRBJ2-7; D gene uncertain. Germline V gives CDR1 LGHNA, CDR2 YNFKEQ. CDR3 length: 13 amino acids. The ends were cut back, 5 bases at V and 3 bases at J, with 11 bases in the middle. As DNA, the CDR3 is TGTGCCAGCAGCTTGGGATTCCTCTACGAGCAGTACTTC. The encoded protein is CASSLGFLYEQYF.

This clonotype was seen repeatedly, ten times or more. The junction departs from the called germline gene at one end, perhaps through a read error. The chain combines TRBV7-9 with TRBJ2-7, with TRBD1 matching over 11 bases. Germline V gene data show CDR1 as SEHNR and CDR2 as FQNEAQ (reference sequence). The CDR3 runs to 15 residues. CDR3 loop: CASSPGQGASYEQYF. DNA for the CDR3: TGCGCCAGCAGCCCCGGACAGGGGGCCTCCTACGAGCAGTACTTC.

The table lists this clonotype with many counts. The chain combines TRBV12-3 or TRBV12-4 with TRBJ2-6; D unclear. This CDR3 contains 15 residues. V was clipped by 6 bases and J by 1 base, with 10 bases between them. CDR3 DNA: TGTGCCAGCAGCCCTCTCCGGTCTGGGGCCAACGTCCTGACTTTC. Amino acid sequence: CASSPLRSGANVLTF.

This clonotype was seen many times. The V and J genes are TRBV6-1 and TRBJ1-1; TRBD1 is a possible D gene (5 bases). V was trimmed by 7 bases and J by 1 base, leaving 13 bases between them. The CDR3 has 14 amino acids. Germline lookup yields CDR1 MNHNS and CDR2 SASEGT. CDR3 residues: CASNEQVTNTEAFF. CDR3 nucleotide sequence: TGTGCCAGCAACGAACAGGTTACGAACACTGAAGCTTTCTTT.

This clonotype was recorded at least ten times. The V call is TRBV7-2, the J call TRBJ2-7; D remains ambiguous. The CDR3 length is 13 residues. CDR1 and CDR2 from the germline V gene are SGHTA and FQGNSA. V dropped 4 bases and J dropped 5 bases, with 12 bases sitting between them. The CDR3 is CASSSPGVNEQYF. The CDR3 DNA reads TGTGCCAGCAGCTCCCCCGGTGTGAACGAGCAGTACTTC.

V is TRBV6-5 and J is TRBJ2-3, with 8 nucleotides matching TRBD2. V trimming: 4 bases; J trimming: 1 base; junction bases outside the gene matches: 10. CDR1 is MNHEY and CDR2 is SVGAGI in the germline V gene. CDR3 length: 17 residues. The CDR3 DNA sequence: TGTGCCAGCAGTTCCCTTAGCGGGGCGGTTGGCACAGATACGCAGTATTTT. This codes for CASSSLSGAVGTDTQYF.

This clonotype was seen at least ten times. The chain combines TRBV7-8 with TRBJ2-5; D is unresolved. Germline V lookup: CDR1 SGHVS, CDR2 FQNEAQ. The CDR3 totals 13 residues. V lost 3 bases to trimming and J lost 5 bases, with 10 bases between them. The CDR3 DNA reads as TGTGCCAGCAGCTTCATCAATGGGGAGACCCAGTACTTC. Its translation is CASSFINGETQYF.

The chain joins TRBV3-1 to TRBJ1-5, with a tentative D call TRBD1 (5 bases). The germline V gene encodes CDR1 LGHDT and CDR2 YNNKEL (reference sequence). V was shortened by 3 bases and J by 0 bases, with 6 bases between the two germline ends. The CDR3 runs to 14 residues. CDR3 protein: CASSQTDSNQPQHF. Written as DNA, the CDR3 is TGTGCCAGCAGCCAGACAGATAGCAATCAGCCCCAGCATTTT. The whole variable domain, filled in from reference TRBV3-1 and TRBJ1-5, reads DTAVSQTPKYLVTQMGNDKSIKCEQNLGHDTMYWYKQDSKKFLKIMFSYNNKELIINETVPNRFSPKSPDKAHLNLHINSLELGDSAVYFCASSQTDSNQPQHFGDGTRLSIL.

This clonotype came up many times. The chain carries TRBV25-1 and TRBJ1-5, with D perhaps matching TRBD1 (5 bases). The V end lost 1 base, the J end lost 4 bases, and 11 bases lay between the germline ends. This CDR3 is built from 15 residues. From germline, CDR1 is MGHDK and CDR2 SYGVNS. Here the CDR3 DNA reads TGTGCCAGCAGTGAATCAGGGACCATTAATCAGCCCCAGCATTTT. This sequence encodes CASSESGTINQPQHF.

In its sample, this clonotype was seen many times. The J gene is TRBJ2-4, the V gene TRBV5-1; no definite D call. There are 12 residues in the CDR3. CDR1 is SGHRS, CDR2 YFSETQ, per germline. V lost 1 base and J lost 7, with 6 bases in between. The CDR3 sequence: CASSLQGNIQYF. The CDR3 DNA is TGCGCCAGCAGCTTGCAAGGGAACATTCAGTACTTC. The variable domain in full, with the rest retrieved from reference TRBV5-1 and TRBJ2-4, is KAGVTQTPRYLIKTRGQQVTLSCSPISGHRSVSWYQQTPGQGLQFLFEYFSETQRNKGNFPGRFSGRQFSNSRSEMNVSTLELGDSALYLCASSLQGNIQYFGAGTRLSVL.

The chain carries TRBV27 and TRBJ2-7, with TRBD2 identical over 14 bases. Germline V gene sequence: CDR1 MNHEY, CDR2 SMNVEV (reference sequence). The V segment lost 4 bases and the J segment 3 bases; nucleotides outside the gene matches: 8. This CDR3 spans 17 amino acids. The CDR3 is CASSYSGLAGAIYEQYF. The CDR3 bases are TGTGCCAGCAGTTACTCGGGACTAGCGGGGGCAATCTACGAGCAGTACTTC.

In this sample, this clonotype turned up many times. The chain carries TRBV29-1 and TRBJ1-2; unclear D gene. Germline values: CDR1 SQVTM, CDR2 ANQGSEA. V gave up 6 bases and J gave up 0 bases, with 8 bases separating them. The CDR3 has 12 residues. CDR3 protein: CSVSGSNYGYTF. The CDR3 DNA reads as TGCAGCGTCTCAGGATCTAACTATGGCTACACCTTC.

This clonotype was counted between two and nine times. This chain connects TRBV20-1 to TRBJ2-3; 10 nucleotides line up with TRBD2. Germline CDR1 reads DFQATT; CDR2 reads SNEGSKA (reference sequence). The ends lost 5 bases at V and 0 bases at J; junction bases unmatched: 5. The CDR3 loop spans 15 amino acids. CDR3 coding DNA: TGCAGTGCTTGGACTAGCGGAGATAGCACAGATACGCAGTATTTT. It specifies CSAWTSGDSTDTQYF.

This clonotype was observed many times. V gene TRBV15 combines with J gene TRBJ2-7, with D unresolved. Per the germline V gene, CDR1 is LNHNV and CDR2 is YYDKDF (reference sequence). The CDR3 has 13 residues. The germline V and J ends were trimmed by 0 bases and 2 bases, with 5 bases remaining between them. This CDR3 reads CATSRDRTYEQYF. The CDR3 DNA reads as TGTGCCACCAGCAGAGACAGGACCTACGAGCAGTACTTC.

This clonotype was picked up many times. V is TRBV5-8 and J is TRBJ1-2, with unresolved D. This CDR3 has 15 residues. Germline CDR1 reads SGHTS; CDR2 reads YDEGEE. Trimming pared 0 bases from V and 5 bases from J, leaving 14 bases between. CDR3 residues: CASSLAQPRIYGYTF. DNA for the CDR3: TGTGCCAGCAGCTTGGCACAGCCTCGAATTTATGGCTACACCTTC. Supplemented by reference TRBV5-8 and TRBJ1-2, the full variable domain reads EAGVTQSPTHLIKTRGQQATLRCSPISGHTSVYWYQQALGLGLQFLLWYDEGEERNRGNFPPRFSGRQFPNYSSELNVNALELEDSALYLCASSLAQPRIYGYTFGSGTRLTVV.

The table lists this clonotype with many counts. V gene TRBV20-1 combines with J gene TRBJ2-1; D is ambiguous. Per germline, CDR1 DFQATT and CDR2 SNEGSKA (reference sequence). This CDR3 is 12 amino acids long. Here the CDR3 DNA reads TGCACCACGATTAGCTCCTACAATGAGCAGTTCTTC. Protein: CTTISSYNEQFF.

The J gene is TRBJ2-5, the V gene TRBV29-1; D uncertain. The length of the CDR3 is 11 residues. V gave up 5 bases and J gave up 5 bases, with 9 bases separating them. Looked up from germline, CDR1 is SQVTM and CDR2 is ANQGSEA. The DNA for the CDR3 is TGCAGCGTTCTGATCCCGGAGACCCAGTACTTC. This translates into CSVLIPETQYF.

The chain has TRBV10-3 and TRBJ1-5; D gene uncertain. V was cut by 1 base and J by 5 bases, with 6 bases left in between. The CDR3 consists of 13 residues. Germline V CDR1 and CDR2: ENHRY, SYGVKD. CDR3 loop: CAISEFEDQPQHF. The DNA for the CDR3 is TGTGCCATCAGTGAGTTCGAGGATCAGCCCCAGCATTTT.

This clonotype was observed many times. CDR3 sequence (DNA): TGTGCCAGCAGCGGGGACCTACTCAATCAGCCCCAGCATTTT. It encodes CASSGDLLNQPQHF. The genes are TRBV7-2 and TRBJ1-5; a weak D match, TRBD1 (5 bases). The CDR3 contains 14 residues. The germline V gene encodes CDR1 SGHTA and CDR2 FQGNSA. V dropped 5 bases and J dropped 3 bases, with 11 bases sitting between them.

This clonotype was counted only a few times. The chain couples TRBV6-1 to TRBJ2-1; TRBD2 matches 8 bases. J was trimmed by 7 bases and V by 6 bases; bases with no gene match: 11. The CDR3 covers 15 residues. Per the germline V gene, CDR1 is MNHNS and CDR2 is SASEGT. The CDR3 nucleotides read TGTGCCAGCAGAATACTGGCGGGAGGTCCTAATGAGCAGTTCTTC. Translated: CASRILAGGPNEQFF.

This clonotype came up many times. The V call is TRBV6-1, the J call TRBJ1-2, with TRBD1 matching 7 bases. The CDR3 extends over 14 amino acids. Germline CDR1 reads MNHNS; CDR2 reads SASEGT. V was pared by 7 bases and J by 1 base, with 6 bases of the junction left unmatched. As DNA, the CDR3 is TGTGCCAGCACACCGGACAGGTATAACTATGGCTACACCTTC. Its protein product is CASTPDRYNYGYTF.

This clonotype has at least ten counts. The rearrangement links TRBV7-8 to TRBJ2-5, with D uncertain. This CDR3 is 14 amino acids long. Trimming took 0 bases from V and 1 from J, leaving 6 bases between them. From germline, CDR1 is SGHVS and CDR2 FQNEAQ. The CDR3 DNA is TGTGCCAGCAGCTTAGCGGGCAGCCAAGAGACCCAGTACTTC. Encoded protein: CASSLAGSQETQYF.

The chain joins TRBV6-6 to TRBJ2-5, with 7 bases that match TRBD1. The CDR3 spans 12 residues. Germline loops: CDR1 MNHNY, CDR2 SVGAGI (reference sequence). Losses at the gene ends were 6 bases for V and 5 bases for J; bases not matched to a gene: 3. DNA of the CDR3: TGTGCCAGCAGCCAGGGGGACGAGACCCAGTACTTC. The encoded protein is CASSQGDETQYF.

This clonotype was recorded many times. The V call is TRBV25-1, the J call TRBJ2-7, with a possible D match to TRBD2 (5 bases). From germline, CDR1 is MGHDK and CDR2 SYGVNS. Between the trimmed V and J ends, which lost 8 bases and 2 bases, there was a span of 13 bases. The CDR3 has 13 amino acids. The DNA of the CDR3 is TGTGCCAGCGGGGAGTCCTACACCTACGAGCAGTACTTC. Translating it yields CASGESYTYEQYF.

This clonotype was counted ten times or more. The rearrangement joins TRBV6-1 to TRBJ1-3; D uncertain. The CDR3 totals 16 residues. V lost 8 bases and J 0 bases, leaving 17 bases between the germline ends. CDR1 is MNHNS and CDR2 is SASEGT in the germline V gene. CDR3 bases: TGTGCCAGCTCCTCCCGGGATACTAGCTCTGGAAACACCATATATTTT. Protein: CASSSRDTSSGNTIYF.